This is a list of T cell receptor beta chains from one sample in a study of breast tumors, draining lymph nodes, adjacent tissues. Using its own MiXCR run on the multiplex PCR reads, TCRdb lists one record per CDR3 protein. This table holds approximately 280,000 distinct CDR3 sequences, around 30% found once. Sequenced material: axillary lymph node tissue. The origin of the receptors is a female donor with breast cancer. Some clones in this sample may be carry-over from other donors' samples. Both conserved end residues are part of each CDR3. Fields, in order: V gene, J gene, clone size, D gene, CDR3 DNA, CDR3 protein. The D gene is left open where the match is weak. A clone size is listed for some rows: how often the clone was seen (once, few, many), or a class if it is expanded.

TRBV19	TRBJ2-2	-	TRBD1	TGTGCCAGCACTCGACAGGGCACCGGGGAGCTGTTTTTT	CASTRQGTGELFF
TRBV6-5	TRBJ1-5	few	-	TGTGCCAGCAGTTACGCCAGGACGAGCAATCAGCCCCAGCATTTT	CASSYARTSNQPQHF
TRBV6-6	TRBJ2-1	-	TRBD2	TGTGCCAGCAGTCGACTAGCGGGAGGGCAAAATGAGCAGTTCTTC	CASSRLAGGQNEQFF
TRBV12-3/TRBV12-4	TRBJ2-5	many	-	TGTGCCAGCAGCCTCCCCGACAGTAACCAAGAGACCCAGTACTTC	CASSLPDSNQETQYF
TRBV10-2	TRBJ1-2	-	TRBD1	TGCGCCCGGGTAGGGGGCCCGGATGGCTACACCTTC	CARVGGPDGYTF
TRBV3-1	TRBJ1-1	-	-	TGTGCCAGCAGCCAAACGTTTTCAGGGAACACTGAAGCTTTCTTT	CASSQTFSGNTEAFF
TRBV11-2	TRBJ2-7	many	TRBD1	TGTGCCAGCAGCTTAGCGACAGGGGCTTCCTACGAGCAGTACTTC	CASSLATGASYEQYF
TRBV6-5	TRBJ2-3	many	TRBD2	TGTGCCAGCAGTTACGGACCCGGGACTAGCGGCACAGATACGCAGTATTTT	CASSYGPGTSGTDTQYF
TRBV6-1	TRBJ1-5	few	-	TGTGCCAGCAGCGGTGGGGGGAAGCGGCAGCCCCAGCATTTT	CASSGGGKRQPQHF
TRBV10-3	TRBJ1-1	-	-	TGTGCCATCATTGCCTTACCAGGGAAAGAAGCTTTCTTT	CAIIALPGKEAFF
TRBV29-1	TRBJ2-1	once	TRBD2	TGCAGCGTTGAAGATAGAGGGACTAGCGGTAATGAGCAGTTCTTC	CSVEDRGTSGNEQFF
TRBV5-1	TRBJ2-3	many	TRBD2	TGCGCCAGCAGCTTGGTAGCGGGAGGGCAGGATACGCAGTATTTT	CASSLVAGGQDTQYF